The 5 T cell receptor beta chains below all came from one sample that was sequenced in a study of regulatory T cells in long-lasting Graves disease. iRepertoire HTBI primers and Arm-PCR of CDR3 regions built TCR beta libraries. TCRdb ran MiXCR on the multiplex PCR reads and lists one entry per CDR3 protein. The sample carries around 430,000 distinct CDR3 sequences, about 20% recorded once. Time point denoted: persistent/refractory GD, antithyroid drugs over 5 years with positive TRAb. From RNA extracted from PBMCs, the TCR library was made. The source was peripheral blood mononuclear cells (PBMCs), collected when the disease was refractory, from a patient treated with antithyroid drugs. Receptors originate from a female donor with Graves disease.

The gene calls are TRBV19 and TRBJ1-5, with D possibly TRBD1 on 5 matching bases. Trimming stripped 1 base from V and 3 bases from J, with 7 bases between. The germline CDR1 and CDR2 sequences are LNHDA and SQIVND (reference sequence). The CDR3 totals 14 residues. The CDR3 bases are TGTGCCAGTAGTATAGGAGGGGACAATCAGCCCCAGCATTTT. Encoded protein: CASSIGGDNQPQHF.

The chain carries TRBV28 and TRBJ1-1; TRBD1 agrees at 10 bases. Looked up from germline, CDR1 is MDHEN and CDR2 is SYDVKM. Trimming cost V 6 bases and J 5 bases; bases outside gene matches: 6. The CDR3 covers 14 residues. The CDR3 region is CASSTGTGETEAFF. The CDR3 DNA reads as TGTGCCAGCAGCACCGGGACAGGGGAAACTGAAGCTTTCTTT.

The rearrangement uses TRBV4-2 and TRBJ2-7; 7 positions agree with TRBD1. The germline V gene has CDR1 LGHNA and CDR2 YNFKEQ. With V trimmed by 0 bases and J by 7 bases, 9 bases remained unmatched. The CDR3 contains 15 residues. This CDR3 reads CASSQDLRQDREQYF. CDR3 bases: TGTGCCAGCAGCCAAGACCTCAGACAGGACAGGGAGCAGTACTTC.

The J gene is TRBJ2-4, the V gene TRBV5-1; TRBD2 aligns across 7 bases. The J call is doubtful: the DNA matches TRBJ2-1 better. Germline assignment: CDR1 SGHRS and CDR2 YFSETQ. This CDR3 has 15 amino acids. The CDR3 loop reads CASSSGGEGKNEQFF. In DNA, the CDR3 is TGCGCCAGCAGCTCTGGGGGGGAGGGCAAAAATGAGCAGTTCTTC.

This clonotype was counted between two and nine times. This sequence joins TRBV18 and TRBJ2-5; perhaps TRBD1 as D (5 bases). The ends were cut back, 6 bases at V and 2 bases at J, with 13 bases in the middle. Germline V CDR1 and CDR2: KGHSH, LQKENI. The CDR3 is 14 amino acids. The CDR3 nucleotides read TGTGCCAGCTCTTACGGACGGACACAAGAGACCCAGTACTTC. Amino acids: CASSYGRTQETQYF.